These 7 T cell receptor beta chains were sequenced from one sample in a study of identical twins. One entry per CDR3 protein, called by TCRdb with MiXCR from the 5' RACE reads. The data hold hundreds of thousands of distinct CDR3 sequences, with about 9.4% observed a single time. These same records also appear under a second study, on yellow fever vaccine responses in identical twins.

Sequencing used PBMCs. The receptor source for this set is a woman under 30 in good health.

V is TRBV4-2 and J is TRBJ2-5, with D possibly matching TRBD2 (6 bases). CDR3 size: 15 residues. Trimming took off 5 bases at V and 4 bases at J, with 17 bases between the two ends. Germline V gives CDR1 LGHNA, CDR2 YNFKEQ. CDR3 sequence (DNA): TGTGCCAGCAGCGCCGACCGAGGGACTGGAGAGACCCAGTACTTC. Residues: CASSADRGTGETQYF.

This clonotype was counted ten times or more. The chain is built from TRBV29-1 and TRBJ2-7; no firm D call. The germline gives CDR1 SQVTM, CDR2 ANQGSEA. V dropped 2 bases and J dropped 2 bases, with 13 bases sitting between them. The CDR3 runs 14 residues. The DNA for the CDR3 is TGCAGCGTTGAACGGGCCGGCGGTGCCTACGAGCAGTACTTC. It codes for CSVERAGGAYEQYF.

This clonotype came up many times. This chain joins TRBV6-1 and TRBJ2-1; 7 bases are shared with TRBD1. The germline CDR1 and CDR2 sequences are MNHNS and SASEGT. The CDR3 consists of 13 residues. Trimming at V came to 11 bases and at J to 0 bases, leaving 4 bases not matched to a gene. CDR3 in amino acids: CAQGVDSYNEQFF. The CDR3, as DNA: TGTGCCCAGGGGGTTGACTCCTACAATGAGCAGTTCTTC.

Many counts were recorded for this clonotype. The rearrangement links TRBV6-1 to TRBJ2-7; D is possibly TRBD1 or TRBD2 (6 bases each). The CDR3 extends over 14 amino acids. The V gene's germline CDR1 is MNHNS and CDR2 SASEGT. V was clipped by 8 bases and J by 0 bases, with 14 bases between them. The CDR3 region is CASHGGLSSYEQYF. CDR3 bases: TGTGCCAGCCACGGGGGCCTTAGCTCCTACGAGCAGTACTTC.

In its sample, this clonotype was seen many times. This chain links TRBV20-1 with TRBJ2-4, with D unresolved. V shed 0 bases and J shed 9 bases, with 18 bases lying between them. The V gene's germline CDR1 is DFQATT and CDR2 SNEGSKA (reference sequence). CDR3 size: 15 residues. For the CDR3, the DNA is TGCAGTGCTAGAGATTTAAGTTTTCGTTTTGGCATTCAGTACTTC. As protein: CSARDLSFRFGIQYF.

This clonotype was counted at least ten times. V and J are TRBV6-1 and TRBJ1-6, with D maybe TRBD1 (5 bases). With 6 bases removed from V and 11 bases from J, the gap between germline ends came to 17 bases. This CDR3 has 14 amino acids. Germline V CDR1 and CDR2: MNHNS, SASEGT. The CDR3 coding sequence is TGTGCCAGCAGCTCAACGGGGGGGGGAGCACCCCTCCACTTT. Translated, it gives CASSSTGGGAPLHF.

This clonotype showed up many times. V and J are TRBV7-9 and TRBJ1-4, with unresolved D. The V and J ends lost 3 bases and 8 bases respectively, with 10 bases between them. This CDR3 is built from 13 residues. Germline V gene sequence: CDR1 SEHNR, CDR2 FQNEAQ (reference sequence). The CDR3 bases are TGTGCCAGCAGCTTCGCGCAGGTGGAAAAACTGTTTTTT. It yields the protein CASSFAQVEKLFF.